One and the same sample provided the 18 T cell receptor beta chains below, sequenced in a study of blood T cells in healthy people across ages (dated by TCRdb to between 2014 and 2017). Libraries were prepared through 5' RACE. TCRdb lists the instrument as Illumina HiSeq 2500. The second PCR ran for about 6 to 12 cycles and used a J-beta primer mix along with a sample-barcoded 5' primer. TCRdb reprocessed the public reads (quality trimming at Q25 with fastp, clone calling with MiXCR) and kept in-frame beta chains. Identical CDR3 protein sequences are pooled into one entry, listed with their most common genes and DNA. In all, the sample holds around 800,000 distinct CDR3 sequences, and 25% to 30% of those were seen once. 3% of the sample is held by the ten biggest clonotypes. The same data also went into a second study, on T cells of mothers and their children.

Sequencing was done on a sample of blood. The origin of the receptors is a boy aged 5-17 years in good health.

The chain has TRBV6-2 or TRBV6-3 and TRBJ1-2; 7 nucleotides agree with TRBD1. Losses at the gene ends were 8 bases for V and 5 bases for J; bases not matched to a gene: 20. Germline V gene sequence: CDR1 MNHEY, CDR2 SVGEGT. This CDR3 spans 17 amino acids. CDR3 residues: CASYSLQGKARRYGYTF. DNA for the CDR3: TGTGCCAGCTACTCCTTACAGGGGAAGGCTCGAAGATATGGCTACACCTTC.

The chain employs TRBV7-2 and TRBJ1-4; maybe TRBD1 (5 bases). The germline V gene encodes CDR1 SGHTA and CDR2 FQGNSA. Trimming pared 1 base from V and 4 bases from J, leaving 10 bases between. The CDR3 runs 15 residues. The CDR3 spells CASSLGGLGNEKLFF. CDR3 in DNA: TGTGCCAGCAGCTTAGGGGGACTGGGTAATGAAAAACTGTTTTTT.

This clonotype was picked up a small number of times. Compared with germline, one end of the junction differs, possibly owing to a read error. The chain combines TRBV6-5 with TRBJ2-5, with D unclear. The CDR3 runs 16 residues. CDR1 MNHEY and CDR2 SVGAGI come from the germline V gene. Written as DNA, the CDR3 is TGTGCCAGCGGTTACTCTAGTGGGTCGTACCAAGAGACCCAGTACTTC. It translates to CASGYSSGSYQETQYF.

This clonotype was counted only a few times. This sequence joins TRBV3-1 and TRBJ2-1, with 10 bases matching TRBD2. Germline CDR1 is LGHDT and CDR2 is YNNKEL (reference sequence). CDR3 length: 15 residues. The V and J ends lost 4 bases and 7 bases, in that order; junction bases with no gene match: 7. CDR3 loop: CASSPSPSGGNEQFF. Here the CDR3 DNA reads TGTGCCAGCAGCCCAAGTCCTAGCGGGGGAAATGAGCAGTTCTTC.

The V and J genes are TRBV7-9 and TRBJ2-1, with 7 positions matching TRBD2. Germline V gives CDR1 SEHNR, CDR2 FQNEAQ (reference sequence). V lost 0 bases to trimming and J lost 6 bases; unmatched junction nucleotides: 5. This CDR3 spans 15 amino acids. The CDR3, as DNA: TGTGCCAGCAGCTTAGCGAGCGGGGATTTCAATGAGCAGTTCTTC. This codes for CASSLASGDFNEQFF.

This clonotype was picked up a small number of times. CDR3 sequence: CASSVQGSGNTGELFF. The CDR3 DNA sequence: TGCGCCAGCAGCGTTCAGGGAAGCGGGAACACCGGGGAGCTGTTTTTT. The chain recombines TRBV5-1 with TRBJ2-2; D is perhaps TRBD1 or TRBD2 (5 bases each). Trimming stripped 4 bases from V and 1 base from J, with 14 bases between. The CDR3 runs to 16 residues. The germline V gene encodes CDR1 SGHRS and CDR2 YFSETQ.

The gene calls are TRBV25-1 and TRBJ2-1; D might be TRBD1 or TRBD2, each matching 5 bases. This CDR3 region has 15 residues. The V gene's germline CDR1 is MGHDK and CDR2 SYGVNS. V lost 5 bases and J lost 8, with 19 bases in between. This CDR3 reads CASSSRDGGFDEQFF. The CDR3 DNA reads as TGTGCCAGCAGTTCCCGGGACGGCGGGTTTGATGAGCAGTTCTTC.

V and J are TRBV6-6 and TRBJ2-5; D is possibly TRBD2 (6 bases). Trimming took off 8 bases at V and 3 bases at J, with 10 bases between the two ends. Per the germline V gene, CDR1 is MNHNY and CDR2 is SVGAGI (reference sequence). The CDR3 sequence is 12 residues long. CDR3 region: CASLGEEETQYF. In nucleotides, the CDR3 is TGTGCCAGCCTTGGGGAGGAAGAGACCCAGTACTTC.

The CDR3 spells CASSFRPGLAGGPPDTQYF. As DNA, the CDR3 is TGTGCCAGCAGCTTTCGCCCGGGACTAGCGGGGGGGCCCCCAGATACGCAGTATTTT. This rearrangement joins TRBV12-3 or TRBV12-4 to TRBJ2-3; 16 bases map to TRBD2. The CDR3 runs 19 residues. The V segment lost 6 bases and the J segment 4 bases; nucleotides outside the gene matches: 13.

This clonotype was observed a handful of times. The junction shows a germline mismatch at one end, possibly a read error. The CDR3 DNA reads as TGTGCCAGCAGTTTTGGCAGGGGCCCCACTGTTTATGGTTACACCTTC. Residues: CASSFGRGPTVYGYTF. This chain connects TRBV12-3 or TRBV12-4 to TRBJ1-2, with D maybe TRBD1 (6 bases). The CDR3 has 16 amino acids.

The chain carries TRBV30 and TRBJ2-1, with a possible D match to TRBD1 (7 bases). The CDR3 runs to 14 residues. Germline CDR1 is GTSNPN and CDR2 is SVGIG (reference sequence). Trimming pared 4 bases from V and 5 bases from J, leaving 15 bases between. CDR3 residues: CAWKGAGGHNEQFF. CDR3 sequence (DNA): TGTGCCTGGAAGGGGGCAGGGGGGCACAATGAGCAGTTCTTC.

J is TRBJ2-7 and V is TRBV6-5; D unresolved. The germline gives CDR1 MNHEY, CDR2 SVGAGI. Trimming took 3 bases from V and 2 from J, leaving 17 bases between them. This CDR3 has 16 residues. CDR3 DNA: TGTGCCAGCAGTTATTCGGCGGTTGGGGTAACCTACGAGCAGTACTTC. Translating it yields CASSYSAVGVTYEQYF.

This clonotype was seen a handful of times. The chain is built from TRBV5-1 and TRBJ2-7, with TRBD1 identical over 9 bases. The CDR3 sequence is 21 residues long. After removal of 3 bases from V and 3 bases from J, the junction contained 25 bases not matched to a gene. Germline loops: CDR1 SGHRS, CDR2 YFSETQ. CDR3 in DNA: TGCGCCAGCAGCTCCAGGGACAGGGCAAAATGGAACCTAAAAGCCATCTACGAGCAGTACTTC. Translation gives CASSSRDRAKWNLKAIYEQYF.

The chain couples TRBV28 to TRBJ1-3; D not certain. CDR3 size: 15 residues. Germline V gives CDR1 MDHEN, CDR2 SYDVKM. Trimming pared 5 bases from V and 0 bases from J, leaving 11 bases between. As DNA, the CDR3 is TGTGCCAGCAGTCCCAGATCGGTCTCTGGAAACACCATATATTTT. The encoded protein is CASSPRSVSGNTIYF.

This clonotype turned up a few times. V and J are TRBV2 and TRBJ1-2; tentatively, D is TRBD1 (5 bases). This CDR3 comprises 14 residues. Per the germline V gene, CDR1 is SNHLY and CDR2 is FYNNEI. V dropped 6 bases and J dropped 2 bases, with 13 bases sitting between them. In DNA, the CDR3 is TGTGCCAGCAGGCGACAGTATTCGAACTATGGCTACACCTTC. Translating gives CASRRQYSNYGYTF.

For this clonotype: Given the absence of the conserved phenylalanine or tryptophan at the CDR3 end, a read error is likely. The chain has TRBV11-2 and TRBJ2-2; D possibly matches TRBD1 or TRBD2 (5 bases each). V lost 4 bases to trimming and J lost 1 base, with 10 bases between them. The CDR3 consists of 15 residues. Germline V gene sequence: CDR1 SGHAT, CDR2 FQNNGV. As DNA, the CDR3 is TGTGCCAGCAGCTCCGGGACGGAGAACACCGGGGAGCTGTTTCTT. Protein product: CASSSGTENTGELFL.

The chain combines TRBV2 with TRBJ2-7, with D unresolved. CDR3 length: 13 amino acids. Germline CDR1 and CDR2: SNHLY and FYNNEI. V shed 3 bases and J shed 2 bases, with 8 bases lying between them. The CDR3 spells CASSDFGAYEQYF. The CDR3 nucleotides are TGTGCCAGCAGTGACTTTGGGGCCTACGAGCAGTACTTC.

The chain uses TRBV29-1 and TRBJ1-1; D possibly corresponds to TRBD1 (5 bases). Between the trimmed V and J ends, which lost 4 bases and 3 bases, there was a span of 9 bases. Germline V CDR1 and CDR2: SQVTM, ANQGSEA. The CDR3 extends over 12 amino acids. CDR3 sequence reads: CSVVKGYTEAFF. CDR3 DNA: TGCAGCGTTGTGAAGGGGTACACTGAAGCTTTCTTT.